Below, 11 T cell receptor beta chains from the same sample are listed, as sequenced in a study of CD8+CD57+ T cells in acquired aplastic anemia. TCR beta VDJ and CDR3 profiling used genomic DNA as template. Each CDR3 protein gets one entry after TCRdb re-called the reads with MiXCR. The data show some 120,000 distinct CDR3 sequences, with around 46% seen just once and roughly 2.6% held by the top ten. The sequencing sample was made of sorted CD4+, CD8+, or CD8+CD57+ T cells (not recorded which) from PBMCs. The origin of the receptors is a human donor in good health, serving as a control.

This sequence joins TRBV12-1 and TRBJ2-4; the table assigns TRBD1, which was not confirmed against the DNA. TRBV12-1 is tagged as a pseudogene. This CDR3 comprises 19 residues. The CDR3 DNA reads as TGTGCCAGCAGACTCCCATACCCCAGGGGGCCTCGCGGTAAAAACACTCAGTACTTC. Amino acid sequence: CASRLPYPRGPRGKNTQYF.

The V and J genes are TRBV20-1 and TRBJ1-6; TRBD1 matches at 11 bases. Germline CDR1 is DFQATT and CDR2 is SNEGSKA (reference sequence). V lost 5 bases, J lost 5 bases, and 5 bases stayed unmatched. The CDR3 covers 15 residues. DNA for the CDR3: TGCAGTGCTGAGGACAGGGGGCGGGATAATTCACCCCTCCACTTT. Translating gives CSAEDRGRDNSPLHF.

The chain carries TRBV12-3 or TRBV12-4 and TRBJ1-5; D gene ambiguous. V lost 6 bases and J lost 5, with 14 bases in between. The CDR3 covers 14 residues. The CDR3 region is CASSPGNLHQPQHF. The DNA for the CDR3 is TGTGCCAGCAGCCCCGGGAATCTTCATCAGCCCCAGCATTTT.

In this sample, this clonotype turned up many times. The rearrangement links TRBV18 to TRBJ2-5; 9 nucleotides agree with TRBD1. CDR1 KGHSH and CDR2 LQKENI come from the germline V gene. The J segment lost 4 bases and the V segment lost 3 bases, leaving 3 bases of the junction unmatched. The CDR3 is 14 residues long. Here the CDR3 reads CASSPNRGRETQYF. In DNA, the CDR3 is TGTGCCAGCTCACCTAACAGGGGGCGAGAGACCCAGTACTTC.

This clonotype was seen repeatedly, ten times or more. This rearrangement joins TRBV19 to TRBJ1-2; D is perhaps TRBD1 (6 bases). From germline, CDR1 is LNHDA and CDR2 SQIVND (reference sequence). This CDR3 region has 15 residues. V lost 4 bases and J lost 6, with 18 bases in between. The CDR3 region has the DNA TGTGCCAGTAGTAAGGAACCCAGGGGCCGCGATGGCTACACCTTC. It specifies CASSKEPRGRDGYTF.

The sample holds many counts of this clonotype. Here the CDR3 reads CSARWAMGIDTQYF. CDR3 DNA: TGCAGTGCTAGGTGGGCTATGGGGATTGATACGCAGTATTTT. This chain uses TRBV20-1 with TRBJ2-3; no definite D call. Germline V gene sequence: CDR1 DFQATT, CDR2 SNEGSKA (reference sequence). This CDR3 is 14 amino acids long. Deletions cut 3 bases from V and 6 bases from J, with 16 bases between.

This clonotype was counted at least ten times. The CDR3 DNA follows: TGTGCCAGTAGTGTTGGGCTAGCGGGGGAAGAGACCCAGTACTTC. Protein sequence: CASSVGLAGEETQYF. The chain employs TRBV19 and TRBJ2-5; TRBD2 agrees at 10 bases. V trimming: 5 bases; J trimming: 3 bases; junction bases outside the gene matches: 6. The CDR3 runs 15 residues. Germline V CDR1 and CDR2: LNHDA, SQIVND (reference sequence).

The chain employs TRBV24-1 and TRBJ2-3; TRBD1 aligns across 8 bases. V shed 10 bases and J 6 bases; nucleotides not matched to a gene: 8. This CDR3 has 13 residues. Germline CDR1 and CDR2: KGHDR and SFDVKD. This chain's CDR3 is CATGQANRDTQYF. The CDR3 bases are TGTGCCACGGGACAGGCTAATCGGGATACGCAGTATTTT.

The chain joins TRBV20-1 to TRBJ1-1, with D unresolved. The CDR3 is made up of 11 amino acids. With 2 bases removed from V and 4 bases from J, the gap between germline ends came to 5 bases. The germline V gene encodes CDR1 DFQATT and CDR2 SNEGSKA (reference sequence). The chain's CDR3 is CSARLGTEAFF. The DNA of the CDR3 is TGCAGTGCTAGACTAGGCACTGAAGCTTTCTTT.

The chain couples TRBV24-1 to TRBJ2-1, with D possibly TRBD2 on 5 matching bases. The CDR3 runs to 14 residues. The ends were cut back, 0 bases at V and 10 bases at J, with 12 bases in the middle. Germline CDR1 KGHDR, CDR2 SFDVKD. CDR3 in amino acids: CATSDLPRGGEQFF. The CDR3 nucleotides read TGTGCCACCAGTGATTTGCCTCGGGGTGGAGAGCAGTTCTTC.

The genes are TRBV20-1 and TRBJ2-7; the D gene is possibly TRBD1 (6 bases). The germline CDR1 and CDR2 sequences are DFQATT and SNEGSKA (reference sequence). This CDR3 is built from 14 residues. V lost 1 base to trimming and J lost 2 bases, with 12 bases between them. DNA for the CDR3: TGCAGTGCTAGAGTCCCAGGGGACGCCTACGAGCAGTACTTC. This sequence encodes CSARVPGDAYEQYF.